Listed below are T cell receptor beta chains from one sample, sequenced in a study of lymphopenia after photon versus proton radiotherapy. The method was immunoSEQ multiplex PCR; TCRdb's version includes in-frame clones alone and lacks a portion of them. The top ten clones hold roughly a quarter of a sample with about 24,000 clones, roughly 82% of them seen once. The input for sequencing was peripheral blood, taken from a patient treated with photon-based radiotherapy. The receptors were gathered from a man in his forties with gastric cancer. CDR3s include the opening cysteine and the closing phenylalanine or tryptophan. The D gene is left open where the match is weak. Part of the rows lack a size; the others show once, few, many or a class for expanded clones.

clone size	J gene	V gene	D gene	CDR3 protein	CDR3 DNA
NA	TRBJ1-6	TRBV9	NA	CASSAGSRSYNSPLHF	TGTGCCAGCAGCGCCGGGAGCCGCTCCTATAATTCACCCCTCCACTTT
NA	TRBJ2-7	TRBV7-2	NA	CASSLALGYEQYF	TGTGCCAGCAGCTTAGCGCTGGGTTACGAGCAGTACTTC
NA	TRBJ2-6	TRBV7-6	NA	CASSSNRASSGANVLTF	TGTGCCAGCAGCTCTAACAGGGCGAGCTCTGGGGCCAACGTCCTGACTTTC
NA	TRBJ2-7	TRBV27	NA	CASMLSSMFSYEQYF	TGTGCCAGCATGTTATCCAGTATGTTCTCCTACGAGCAGTACTTC
NA	TRBJ2-1	TRBV11-3	TRBD2	CASSWTSGDEQFF	TGTGCCAGCAGCTGGACTAGCGGGGATGAGCAGTTCTTC
NA	TRBJ2-7	TRBV6-1	TRBD1	CASSEGSGGGSYEQYF	TGTGCCAGCAGTGAAGGGTCAGGGGGTGGTTCCTACGAGCAGTACTTC
NA	TRBJ1-2	TRBV30	TRBD1	CAWAQQGAGGYTF	TGTGCCTGGGCTCAACAGGGGGCTGGGGGCTACACCTTC
NA	TRBJ2-2	TRBV4-3	TRBD1	CASSHGQAGTGELFF	TGCGCCAGCAGCCACGGACAGGCGGGTACCGGGGAGCTGTTTTTT
NA	TRBJ1-1	TRBV6-5	NA	CASSSKPFRDGEAFF	TGTGCCAGCAGTTCCAAGCCCTTCAGGGATGGTGAAGCTTTCTTT
NA	TRBJ1-2	TRBV6-5	NA	CASSSGHGYTF	TGTGCCAGCAGTTCAGGGCATGGCTACACCTTC
NA	TRBJ2-3	TRBV5-1	TRBD1	CASSLRGLGTDTQYF	TGCGCCAGCAGCTTGAGGGGGCTGGGCACAGATACGCAGTATTTT
once	TRBJ2-5	TRBV11-1	NA	CASSQGVAQYF	TGTGCCAGCAGCCAAGGGGTGGCCCAGTACTTC
NA	TRBJ2-7	TRBV7-3	NA	CASSPRGGISYEQYF	TGTGCCAGCAGCCCCCGAGGAGGGATCTCCTACGAGCAGTACTTC
once	TRBJ2-5	TRBV9	TRBD2	CASSSGGAPETQYF	TGTGCCAGCTCTAGCGGGGGGGCTCCCGAGACCCAGTACTTC
NA	TRBJ2-3	TRBV19	NA	CASRRGGGTDTQYF	TGTGCCAGTCGAAGGGGCGGGGGCACAGATACGCAGTATTTT
NA	TRBJ2-7	TRBV7-2	NA	CASSLGQNYEQYF	TGTGCCAGCAGCCTCGGACAGAACTACGAGCAGTACTTC
NA	TRBJ2-2	TRBV7-2	NA	CASSPLRGVRQNTGELFF	TGTGCCAGCAGCCCCCTTCGGGGTGTTAGACAGAACACCGGGGAGCTGTTTTTT
NA	TRBJ2-5	TRBV9	NA	CASSPPRATGLETQYF	TGTGCCAGCAGCCCCCCCCGGGCCACAGGGTTGGAGACCCAGTACTTC
NA	TRBJ2-2	TRBV10-3	NA	CAISDLRELFF	TGTGCCATCAGTGATTTGCGGGAGCTGTTTTTT
NA	TRBJ2-1	TRBV14	NA	CASSQFPGSAEQFF	TGTGCCAGCAGCCAATTCCCGGGATCGGCCGAGCAGTTCTTC
NA	TRBJ1-3	TRBV30	NA	CAWSVGGLGNTIYF	TGTGCCTGGAGTGTGGGGGGGCTCGGAAACACCATATATTTT
NA	TRBJ2-5	TRBV5-1	NA	CASSLLRGGETQYF	TGCGCCAGCAGCTTGCTCAGGGGTGGAGAGACCCAGTACTTC
NA	TRBJ2-2	TRBV5-1	NA	CASSPGAPTGELFF	TGCGCCAGCAGCCCGGGAGCCCCCACCGGGGAGCTGTTTTTT
once	TRBJ2-7	TRBV5-6	NA	CASSLSGYEQYF	TGTGCCAGCAGCTTGTCAGGTTACGAGCAGTACTTC
NA	TRBJ2-1	TRBV2	NA	CASSDYHMYNEQFF	TGTGCCAGCAGTGATTACCATATGTACAATGAGCAGTTCTTC
few	TRBJ2-7	TRBV27	NA	CASSPPGRRGEQYF	TGTGCCAGCAGCCCACCGGGGAGAAGGGGGGAGCAGTACTTC
NA	TRBJ1-6	TRBV9	TRBD1	CASSAPTGGNSPLHF	TGTGCCAGCAGCGCCCCAACAGGGGGTAATTCACCCCTCCACTTT
NA	TRBJ1-6	TRBV5-1	TRBD1	CASSLVSGGARSPLHF	TGCGCCAGCAGCTTGGTCTCAGGGGGCGCGAGGTCACCCCTCCACTTT
NA	TRBJ2-7	TRBV5-4	NA	CASSFGGDYEQYF	TGTGCCAGCAGCTTCGGCGGGGACTACGAGCAGTACTTC
NA	TRBJ1-1	TRBV7-9	NA	CASSWKDSEGNTEAFF	TGTGCCAGCAGCTGGAAGGACAGCGAGGGGAACACTGAAGCTTTCTTT
NA	TRBJ2-2	TRBV5-8	TRBD1	CASSPGQGQNTGELFF	TGTGCCAGCAGCCCGGGACAGGGACAGAACACCGGGGAGCTGTTTTTT
NA	TRBJ1-6	TRBV4-3	TRBD1	CASSPSSGTGGSPLHF	TGCGCCAGCAGCCCTTCCTCCGGGACAGGGGGCTCACCCCTCCACTTT
NA	TRBJ1-6	TRBV7-6	TRBD1	CASSAGGSSYNSPLHF	TGTGCCAGCAGCGCAGGGGGGAGCTCCTATAATTCACCCCTCCACTTT
NA	TRBJ1-1	TRBV5-4	NA	CASSLVPSFEKDTEAFF	TGTGCCAGCAGCTTGGTTCCTAGTTTCGAAAAAGACACTGAAGCTTTCTTT
few	TRBJ1-4	TRBV7-1	NA	CASSLAVRATNEKLFF	TGTGCCAGCAGCTTAGCCGTCAGGGCAACTAATGAAAAACTGTTTTTT
NA	TRBJ1-1	TRBV5-4	TRBD1	CASSLGGQGGEAFF	TGTGCCAGCAGCTTAGGCGGACAGGGGGGTGAAGCTTTCTTT
NA	TRBJ2-7	TRBV7-6	NA	CASSFYSTGYEQYF	TGTGCCAGCAGCTTCTATTCGACAGGCTACGAGCAGTACTTC
NA	TRBJ1-4	TRBV4-1	NA	CASSRPAAAGGSHEKLFF	TGCGCCAGCAGCCGCCCGGCAGCGGCAGGTGGGTCCCATGAAAAACTGTTTTTT
NA	TRBJ1-3	TRBV5-1	TRBD1	CASSLDGTGRNTIYF	TGCGCCAGCAGCTTGGATGGGACAGGGCGAAACACCATATATTTT
NA	TRBJ1-2	TRBV6-5	NA	CASSYTPEVGYGYTF	TGTGCCAGCAGTTACACCCCGGAGGTAGGCTATGGCTACACCTTC
NA	TRBJ1-1	TRBV5-5	NA	CASSLHLGGTLNTEAFF	TGTGCCAGCAGCTTACACCTCGGGGGGACTTTGAACACTGAAGCTTTCTTT
NA	TRBJ1-1	TRBV5-1	TRBD1	CASSWEQGFTEAFF	TGCGCCAGCAGCTGGGAACAGGGGTTCACTGAAGCTTTCTTT
NA	TRBJ2-1	TRBV6-6	TRBD1	CASSSGTGAGDEQFF	TGTGCCAGCAGTTCCGGGACAGGGGCAGGGGATGAGCAGTTCTTC
NA	TRBJ1-4	TRBV7-2	TRBD1	CASSSGQGFWEKLFF	TGTGCCAGCAGCAGCGGACAGGGCTTCTGGGAAAAACTGTTTTTT
medium-sized	TRBJ2-2	TRBV19	NA	CASSIGGSGELFF	TGTGCCAGTAGTATTGGGGGTTCCGGGGAGCTGTTTTTT
NA	TRBJ1-1	TRBV19	NA	CASSPTVNTEAFF	TGTGCCAGTAGCCCGACAGTGAACACTGAAGCTTTCTTT
once	TRBJ1-1	TRBV6-5	TRBD1	CASRRPAGGEEAFF	TGTGCCAGCAGGCGTCCCGCAGGGGGGGAGGAAGCTTTCTTT
few	TRBJ1-5	TRBV6-1	TRBD1	CASRADRLDQPQHF	TGTGCCAGCAGAGCGGACAGGCTGGATCAGCCCCAGCATTTT
NA	TRBJ1-4	TRBV30	NA	CAWKRPRVSGEKLFF	TGTGCCTGGAAGAGGCCCAGGGTATCGGGTGAAAAACTGTTTTTT
NA	TRBJ2-2	TRBV10-3	TRBD1	CAISDPGQANTGELFF	TGTGCCATCAGTGACCCGGGACAGGCGAACACCGGGGAGCTGTTTTTT
NA	TRBJ2-3	TRBV19	NA	CATRQSGDTQYF	TGTGCCACCCGCCAGAGCGGGGATACGCAGTATTTT
NA	TRBJ2-1	TRBV19	TRBD1	CASSITPDRGGYNEQFF	TGTGCCAGTAGTATAACCCCAGACAGGGGAGGATACAATGAGCAGTTCTTC
NA	TRBJ2-2	TRBV2	NA	CASSEVLVDTGELFF	TGTGCCAGCAGTGAAGTCCTCGTGGACACCGGGGAGCTGTTTTTT
NA	TRBJ2-7	TRBV4-2	NA	CASSQGGPSYEQYF	TGTGCCAGCAGCCAAGGGGGCCCTTCCTACGAGCAGTACTTC